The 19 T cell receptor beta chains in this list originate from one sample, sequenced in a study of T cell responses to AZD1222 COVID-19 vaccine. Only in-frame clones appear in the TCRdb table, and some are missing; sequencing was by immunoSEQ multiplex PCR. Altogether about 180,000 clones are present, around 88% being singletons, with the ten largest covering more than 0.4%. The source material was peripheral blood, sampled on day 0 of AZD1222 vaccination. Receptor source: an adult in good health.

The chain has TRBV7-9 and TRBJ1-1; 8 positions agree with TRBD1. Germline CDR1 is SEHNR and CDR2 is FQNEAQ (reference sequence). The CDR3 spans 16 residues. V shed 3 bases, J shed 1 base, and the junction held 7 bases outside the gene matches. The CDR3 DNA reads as TGTGCCAGCAGCTTCCAGGGGGCTGGGAGGAACACTGAAGCTTTCTTT. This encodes CASSFQGAGRNTEAFF.

The CDR3 sequence: CASSFQGDYYGYTF. DNA for the CDR3: TGTGCCAGCAGCTTCCAGGGGGACTACTATGGCTACACCTTC. The V gene is TRBV11-2, the J gene TRBJ1-2, with TRBD1 matching over 7 bases. V lost 3 bases to trimming and J lost 3 bases; unmatched junction nucleotides: 4. The CDR3 spans 14 residues. Germline-derived CDR1 and CDR2 are SGHAT and FQNNGV.

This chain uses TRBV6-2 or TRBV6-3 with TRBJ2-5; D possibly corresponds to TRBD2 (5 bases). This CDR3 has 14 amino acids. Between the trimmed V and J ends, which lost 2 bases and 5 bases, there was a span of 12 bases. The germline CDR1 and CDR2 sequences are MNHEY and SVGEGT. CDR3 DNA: TGTGCCAGCAGTTACGTGGACGGCGGGGAGACCCAGTACTTC. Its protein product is CASSYVDGGETQYF.

The DNA for the CDR3 is TGTGCCAGCAGCAAAACCCCAGGGGCCCGCACAGATACGCAGTATTTT. Amino acids: CASSKTPGARTDTQYF. The chain recombines TRBV6-6 with TRBJ2-3, with TRBD1 as a possible D gene (6 bases). Trimming removed 6 bases at V and 1 base at J, with 17 bases between. This CDR3 comprises 16 residues. The germline gives CDR1 MNHNY, CDR2 SVGAGI (reference sequence).

This CDR3 reads CASSLNPGMPQHF. The CDR3 coding sequence is TGTGCCAGCAGTTTAAACCCTGGAATGCCCCAGCATTTT. The rearrangement joins TRBV27 to TRBJ1-5; D unclear. Germline CDR1 and CDR2: MNHEY and SMNVEV (reference sequence). The CDR3 sequence is 13 residues long. Between the trimmed V and J ends, which lost 2 bases and 9 bases, there was a span of 11 bases.

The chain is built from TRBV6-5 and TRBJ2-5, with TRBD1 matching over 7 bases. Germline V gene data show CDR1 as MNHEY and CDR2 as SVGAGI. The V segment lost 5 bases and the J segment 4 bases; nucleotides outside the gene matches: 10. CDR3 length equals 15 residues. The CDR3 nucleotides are TGTGCCAGCAGTACCCTTACAGGGGCGGTAGAGACCCAGTACTTC. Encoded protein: CASSTLTGAVETQYF.

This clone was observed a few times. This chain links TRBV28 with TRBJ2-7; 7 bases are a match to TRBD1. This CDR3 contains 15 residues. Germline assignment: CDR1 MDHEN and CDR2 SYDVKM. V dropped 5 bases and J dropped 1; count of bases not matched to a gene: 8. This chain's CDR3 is CASSTTGPRSYEQYF. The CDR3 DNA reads TGTGCCAGCAGTACGACAGGGCCCAGGTCCTACGAGCAGTACTTC.

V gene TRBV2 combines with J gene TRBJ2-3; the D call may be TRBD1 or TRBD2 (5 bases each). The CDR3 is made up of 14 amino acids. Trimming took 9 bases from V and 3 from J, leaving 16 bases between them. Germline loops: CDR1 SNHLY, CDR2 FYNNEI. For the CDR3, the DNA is TGTGCCAGTCGGGATCAGGGTCTTACAGATACGCAGTATTTT. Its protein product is CASRDQGLTDTQYF. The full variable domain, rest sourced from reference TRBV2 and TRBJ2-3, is EPEVTQTPSHQVTQMGQEVILRCVPISNHLYFYWYRQILGQKVEFLVSFYNNEISEKSEIFDDQFSVERPDGSNFTLKIRSTKLEDSAMYFCASRDQGLTDTQYFGPGTRLTVL.

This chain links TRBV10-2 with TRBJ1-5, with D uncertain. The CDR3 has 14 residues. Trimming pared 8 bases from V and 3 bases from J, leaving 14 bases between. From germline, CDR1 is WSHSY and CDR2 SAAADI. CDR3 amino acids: CASAYTGDNQPQHF. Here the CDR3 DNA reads TGCGCCAGCGCCTACACGGGAGACAATCAGCCCCAGCATTTT.

As DNA, the CDR3 is TGTGCCAGCCTGGACAGGATGAACACTGAAGCTTTCTTT. Encoded protein: CASLDRMNTEAFF. The chain has TRBV27 and TRBJ1-1, with 7 bases lining up with TRBD1. J lost 0 bases, V lost 8 bases, and 3 bases had no gene match. Germline V lookup: CDR1 MNHEY, CDR2 SMNVEV (reference sequence). The CDR3 runs to 13 residues.

The CDR3 spells CASSQDGDLSSYNEQFF. CDR3 coding DNA: TGTGCCAGCAGCCAAGATGGGGACTTGAGCTCCTACAATGAGCAGTTCTTC. V is TRBV3-1 (or the pseudogene TRBV3-2) and J is TRBJ2-1; possibly TRBD2 for D (6 bases). Trimming stripped 0 bases from V and 0 bases from J, with 12 bases between. This CDR3 comprises 17 residues. The germline gives CDR1 LGHDT, CDR2 YNNKEL (reference sequence).

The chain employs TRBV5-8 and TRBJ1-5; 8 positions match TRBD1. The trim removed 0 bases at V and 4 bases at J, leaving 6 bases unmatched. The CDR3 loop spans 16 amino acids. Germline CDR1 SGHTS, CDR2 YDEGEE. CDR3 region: CASSLGGNRGNQPQHF. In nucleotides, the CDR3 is TGTGCCAGCAGCTTGGGGGGGAACAGGGGGAATCAGCCCCAGCATTTT.

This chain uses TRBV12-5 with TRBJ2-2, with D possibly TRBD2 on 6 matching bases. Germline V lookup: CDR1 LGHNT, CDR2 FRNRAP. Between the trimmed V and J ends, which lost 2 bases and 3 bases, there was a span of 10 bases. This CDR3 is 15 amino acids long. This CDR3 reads CASGLSGTDTGELFF. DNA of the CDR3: TGTGCTAGTGGTTTGTCAGGGACTGACACCGGGGAGCTGTTTTTT.

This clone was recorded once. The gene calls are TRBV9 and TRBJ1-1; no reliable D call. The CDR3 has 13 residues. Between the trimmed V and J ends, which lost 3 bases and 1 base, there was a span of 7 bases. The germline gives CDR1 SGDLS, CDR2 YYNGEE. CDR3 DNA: TGTGCCAGCAGCGCCGGTGGGAACACTGAAGCTTTCTTT. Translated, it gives CASSAGGNTEAFF. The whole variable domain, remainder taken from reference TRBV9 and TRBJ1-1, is DSGVTQTPKHLITATGQRVTLRCSPRSGDLSVYWYQQSLDQGLQFLIQYYNGEERAKGNILERFSAQQFPDLHSELNLSSLELGDSALYFCASSAGGNTEAFFGQGTRLTVV.

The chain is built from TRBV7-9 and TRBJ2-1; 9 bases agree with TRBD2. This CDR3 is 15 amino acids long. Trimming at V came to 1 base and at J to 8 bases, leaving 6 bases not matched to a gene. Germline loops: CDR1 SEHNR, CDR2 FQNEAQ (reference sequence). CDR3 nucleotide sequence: TGTGCCAGCAGCTTAGGTCTAGCGGGGTGGGATGAGCAGTTCTTC. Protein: CASSLGLAGWDEQFF.

CDR3 region: CSGTGTLIRNEQFF. As DNA, the CDR3 is TGCAGCGGGACCGGGACACTGATTAGGAATGAGCAGTTCTTC. This sequence joins TRBV29-1 and TRBJ2-1; TRBD1 might be the D (6 bases). Trimming removed 7 bases at V and 7 bases at J, with 20 bases between. This CDR3 has 14 residues. Germline CDR1 reads SQVTM; CDR2 reads ANQGSEA.

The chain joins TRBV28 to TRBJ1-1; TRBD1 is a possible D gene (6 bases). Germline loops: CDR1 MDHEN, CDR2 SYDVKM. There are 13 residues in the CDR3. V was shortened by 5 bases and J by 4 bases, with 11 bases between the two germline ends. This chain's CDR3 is CASSGGARTEAFF. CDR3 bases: TGTGCCAGCAGTGGGGGGGCGCGCACTGAAGCTTTCTTT. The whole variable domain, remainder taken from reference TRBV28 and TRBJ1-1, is DVKVTQSSRYLVKRTGEKVFLECVQDMDHENMFWYRQDPGLGLRLIYFSYDVKMKEKGDIPEGYSVSREKKERFSLILESASTNQTSMYLCASSGGARTEAFFGQGTRLTVV.

CDR3 protein: CASRSREGTEAFF. CDR3 nucleotides: TGCGCCAGCAGATCCCGCGAGGGGACTGAAGCTTTCTTT. V and J are TRBV10-1 and TRBJ1-1; D is perhaps TRBD1 (5 bases). Germline V CDR1 and CDR2: WNHNN, SYGVQD (reference sequence). V was cut by 6 bases and J by 5 bases, with 13 bases left in between. This CDR3 is built from 13 residues.

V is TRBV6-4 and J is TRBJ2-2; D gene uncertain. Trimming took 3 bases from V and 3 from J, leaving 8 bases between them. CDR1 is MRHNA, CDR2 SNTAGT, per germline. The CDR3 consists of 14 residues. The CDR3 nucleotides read TGTGCCAGCAGTGATAAGGGTCACACCGGGGAGCTGTTTTTT. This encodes CASSDKGHTGELFF.